Listed here are 19 T cell receptor beta chains from one sample, sequenced in a study of blood T cell repertoires in COVID-19. Libraries were prepared by immunoSEQ multiplex PCR; TCRdb keeps only in-frame clonotypes and omits some of them. The sample lists 130,000 to 150,000 clones, roughly 90% occurring once. The sample taken for sequencing was peripheral blood. These TCRs come from a man in his 70s with acute or convalescent COVID-19.

Only a few counts were recorded for this clone. V is TRBV4-2 and J is TRBJ1-4; 9 bases fit TRBD1. CDR1 and CDR2 (germline): LGHNA, YNFKEQ. V was pared by 6 bases and J by 7 bases, with 6 bases of the junction left unmatched. The CDR3 is 14 amino acids. CDR3 sequence reads: CASRGTDRGEKLFF. CDR3 sequence (DNA): TGTGCCAGCAGAGGGACGGACAGGGGTGAAAAACTGTTTTTT.

The chain combines TRBV7-9 with TRBJ1-4; D call uncertain. V lost 3 bases, J lost 8 bases, and 10 bases lay in between. Germline loops: CDR1 SEHNR, CDR2 FQNEAQ (reference sequence). CDR3 length: 13 amino acids. CDR3 in amino acids: CASSFRRGEKLFF. CDR3 in DNA: TGTGCCAGCAGCTTTAGACGCGGGGAAAAACTGTTTTTT.

The V call is TRBV15, the J call TRBJ2-5; D is unresolved. Trimming pared 4 bases from V and 1 base from J, leaving 13 bases between. Looked up from germline, CDR1 is LNHNV and CDR2 is YYDKDF (reference sequence). The CDR3 is 15 amino acids. The DNA for the CDR3 is TGTGCCACCAGCACCAACCGACACCTCCAAGAGACCCAGTACTTC. Protein: CATSTNRHLQETQYF.

The chain combines TRBV28 with TRBJ1-2; 10 nucleotides match TRBD1. This CDR3 contains 12 residues. The junction had 3 bases not matched to a gene; V was cut back by 7 bases and J by 7 bases. Germline loops: CDR1 MDHEN, CDR2 SYDVKM. The CDR3 region has the DNA TGTGCCAGCACCGGGACAGGGGTTGGCTACACCTTC. Amino acids: CASTGTGVGYTF.

This clone was found once. This rearrangement joins TRBV7-9 to TRBJ1-2, with 9 bases that match TRBD1. Unmatched junction bases numbered 6, after V lost 5 bases and J lost 8 bases. The germline V gene encodes CDR1 SEHNR and CDR2 FQNEAQ (reference sequence). CDR3 length: 13 amino acids. CDR3: CASSPGQGRGYTF. CDR3 nucleotides: TGTGCCAGCAGCCCGGGACAGGGAAGAGGCTACACCTTC.

The chain is built from TRBV7-9 and TRBJ1-5, with D possibly TRBD1 on 5 matching bases. Germline V gives CDR1 SEHNR, CDR2 FQNEAQ (reference sequence). V was cut by 0 bases and J by 1 base, with 10 bases left in between. CDR3 length: 16 residues. This CDR3 reads CASSLAGGGSNQPQHF. The CDR3 DNA reads TGTGCCAGCAGCTTAGCCGGTGGGGGGAGCAATCAGCCCCAGCATTTT.

This clone is a singleton in its sample. This chain connects TRBV5-4 to TRBJ2-7, with TRBD2 matching over 8 bases. Germline V gene data show CDR1 as SGHNT and CDR2 as YYREEE (reference sequence). The CDR3 runs to 15 residues. V dropped 4 bases and J dropped 1; count of bases not matched to a gene: 7. Here the CDR3 DNA reads TGTGCCAGCAGCCGGGGGGGACTTTCGTCCTACGAGCAGTACTTC. Protein: CASSRGGLSSYEQYF.

This sequence joins TRBV29-1 and TRBJ2-3, with D unresolved. Germline CDR1 and CDR2: SQVTM and ANQGSEA. Trimming took 2 bases from V and 6 from J, leaving 9 bases between them. This CDR3 is 12 amino acids long. The CDR3 DNA follows: TGCAGCGTTGAATCCAACACGGATACGCAGTATTTT. It is translated as CSVESNTDTQYF.

The count of this clone is one. DNA for the CDR3: TGTGCCAGCAGCCAAGATTGGGGGGGTTCCTACGAGCAGTACTTC. It codes for CASSQDWGGSYEQYF. The chain carries TRBV3-1 (or the pseudogene TRBV3-2) and TRBJ2-7, with 7 bases lining up with TRBD2. This CDR3 is built from 15 residues. In germline, CDR1 is LGHDT, CDR2 YNNKEL (reference sequence). Trimming at V came to 0 bases and at J to 1 base, leaving 3 bases not matched to a gene.

The chain couples TRBV19 to TRBJ1-5; no firm D call. The CDR3 is made up of 12 amino acids. CDR1 and CDR2 from the germline V gene are LNHDA and SQIVND (reference sequence). V lost 5 bases, J lost 7 bases, and 9 bases lay in between. For the CDR3, the DNA is TGTGCCAGTAGTGCCATGGGCCAGCCCCAGCATTTT. Its translation: CASSAMGQPQHF.

This sequence joins TRBV4-2 and TRBJ2-1; D may be TRBD1 (5 bases). Deletions cut 3 bases from V and 7 bases from J, with 13 bases between. This CDR3 is 14 amino acids long. Germline V CDR1 and CDR2: LGHNA, YNFKEQ. CDR3 sequence: CASSQFTGGNEQFF. The CDR3, as DNA: TGTGCCAGCAGCCAGTTTACAGGTGGGAATGAGCAGTTCTTC.

V usage is TRBV7-8 and J usage is TRBJ2-7, with D maybe TRBD1 (6 bases). This CDR3 is built from 14 residues. V lost 3 bases and J 2 bases, leaving 11 bases between the germline ends. From germline, CDR1 is SGHVS and CDR2 FQNEAQ. CDR3 in amino acids: CASSFATGAYEQYF. The CDR3 nucleotides read TGTGCCAGCAGCTTTGCGACAGGAGCCTACGAGCAGTACTTC. Based on the CDR3 plus reference TRBV7-8 and TRBJ2-7, the full variable domain is GAGVSQSPRYKVAKRGQDVALRCDPISGHVSLFWYQQALGQGPEFLTYFQNEAQLDKSGLPSDRFFAERPEGSVSTLKIQRTQQEDSAVYLCASSFATGAYEQYFGPGTRLTVT.

The chain is built from TRBV11-1 and TRBJ2-4; TRBD1 agrees at 7 bases. The trim removed 5 bases at V and 5 bases at J, leaving 3 bases unmatched. The CDR3 contains 13 residues. Germline-derived CDR1 and CDR2 are SGHAT and FQDESV (reference sequence). The CDR3 loop reads CASSRDSENIQYF. The CDR3 region has the DNA TGTGCCAGCAGCCGGGACAGCGAAAACATTCAGTACTTC.

V gene TRBV19 combines with J gene TRBJ1-2, with unresolved D. This CDR3 region has 17 residues. The V end lost 1 base, the J end lost 0 bases, and 15 bases lay between the germline ends. Per germline, CDR1 LNHDA and CDR2 SQIVND (reference sequence). In DNA, the CDR3 is TGTGCCAGTAGTATAGGGGCAGGACTAACAGCTAACTATGGCTACACCTTC. This encodes CASSIGAGLTANYGYTF.

This clone was observed a handful of times. The rearrangement links TRBV5-6 to TRBJ1-2, with TRBD1 matching 8 bases. CDR1 and CDR2 (germline): SGHDT, YYEEEE. The CDR3 runs 16 residues. The junction had 13 bases not matched to a gene; V was cut back by 4 bases and J by 5 bases. CDR3 amino acids: CASSTEGGRGLYGYTF. The DNA for the CDR3 is TGTGCCAGCAGCACCGAGGGGGGCAGGGGGCTATATGGCTACACCTTC.

The rearrangement uses TRBV5-1 and TRBJ1-4; TRBD1 is a possible D gene (6 bases). Trimming cost V 4 bases and J 0 bases, with 13 bases left between them. The CDR3 runs 16 residues. Per the germline V gene, CDR1 is SGHRS and CDR2 is YFSETQ. The CDR3 loop reads CASSGSAGATNEKLFF. The CDR3 DNA reads TGCGCCAGCAGCGGGTCCGCAGGGGCAACTAATGAAAAACTGTTTTTT.

The chain couples TRBV5-1 to TRBJ2-7, with TRBD1 identical over 9 bases. Germline values: CDR1 SGHRS, CDR2 YFSETQ. Losses at the gene ends were 4 bases for V and 7 bases for J; bases not matched to a gene: 6. The CDR3 covers 13 residues. The CDR3 sequence: CASSPGQGWEQYF. DNA of the CDR3: TGCGCCAGCAGCCCGGGACAGGGATGGGAGCAGTACTTC.

The rearrangement links TRBV14 to TRBJ1-1, with D unclear. Germline CDR1 SGHDN, CDR2 FVKESK. Trimming shortened V by 1 base and J by 4 bases, and 10 bases separated the two germline ends. CDR3 length: 14 residues. The CDR3 reads CASSQGLVTTEAFF. The CDR3 DNA reads TGTGCCAGCAGCCAAGGTCTAGTCACCACTGAAGCTTTCTTT.

The rearrangement joins TRBV9 to TRBJ2-5, with 8 positions matching TRBD2. The V and J ends lost 0 bases and 6 bases, in that order; junction bases with no gene match: 4. The CDR3 has 14 amino acids. From germline, CDR1 is SGDLS and CDR2 YYNGEE. This chain's CDR3 is CASSVGRGGKTQYF. The CDR3 nucleotides are TGTGCCAGCAGCGTAGGTCGGGGGGGGAAGACCCAGTACTTC.